The 27 T cell receptor beta chains below all came from one sample that was sequenced in a study of early T cells in non-severe SARS-CoV-2 infection. TCRdb processed the 5' RACE reads anew with MiXCR; each CDR3 protein has one entry. The sample contains roughly 34,000 distinct CDR3 sequences, 4% to 5% of which appear only once. The sequenced sample consisted of whole blood. These receptors were collected from an adult who was a healthcare worker with PCR-confirmed SARS-CoV-2 infection or an uninfected control (not recorded which).

There are a few counts of this clonotype. This chain joins TRBV28 and TRBJ2-3; D is unresolved. Trimming stripped 7 bases from V and 0 bases from J, with 14 bases between. CDR1 is MDHEN and CDR2 is SYDVKM in the germline V gene. The CDR3 spans 15 residues. The CDR3 sequence: CASTSRVYSTDTQYF. The DNA of the CDR3 is TGTGCCAGCACCTCTAGGGTTTATAGCACAGATACGCAGTATTTT.

This clonotype showed up many times. V and J are TRBV18 and TRBJ2-2; D not certain. The germline V gene encodes CDR1 KGHSH and CDR2 LQKENI. There are 16 residues in the CDR3. The V end was cut by 1 base, the J end by 6 bases, with 15 bases between. The CDR3 loop is CASSPQVYRSAGELFF. The CDR3 DNA is TGTGCCAGCTCACCACAGGTCTACCGGTCCGCCGGGGAGCTGTTTTTT.

The DNA for the CDR3 is TGTGCCAGCAGCTTTAAATATGTGGATACGCAGTATTTT. Amino acid sequence: CASSFKYVDTQYF. The rearrangement uses TRBV5-6 and TRBJ2-3; D gene uncertain. Germline assignment: CDR1 SGHDT and CDR2 YYEEEE. Trimming left V 2 bases short and J 6 bases short, with 10 bases between. CDR3 length: 13 residues.

This clonotype was counted at least ten times. The chain employs TRBV4-2 and TRBJ2-3; 14 bases align to TRBD2. Trimming removed 0 bases from V and 7 bases from J; junction bases left unmatched: 6. CDR1 LGHNA and CDR2 YNFKEQ come from the germline V gene. This CDR3 spans 17 amino acids. DNA for the CDR3: TGTGCCAGCAGCCAAGAAGGGACTAGCGGGGGCAGGAATACGCAGTATTTT. Protein product: CASSQEGTSGGRNTQYF.

This clonotype was recorded many times. The V and J genes are TRBV30 and TRBJ2-7; 7 bases are a match to TRBD1. The germline CDR1 and CDR2 sequences are GTSNPN and SVGIG (reference sequence). The CDR3 has 14 amino acids. V was clipped by 0 bases and J by 10 bases; unmatched bases: 12. The CDR3 loop is CAWSVAGGVQIQYF. The DNA for the CDR3 is TGTGCCTGGAGTGTTGCAGGGGGAGTACAAATTCAGTACTTC.

This clonotype was observed a handful of times. This chain uses TRBV30 with TRBJ2-1; tentatively, D is TRBD2 (6 bases). Germline assignment: CDR1 GTSNPN and CDR2 SVGIG (reference sequence). The CDR3 totals 14 residues. Trimming removed 1 base at V and 4 bases at J, with 11 bases between. The DNA of the CDR3 is TGTGCCTGGAGTGGGCGGGGACCTTACAATGAGCAGTTCTTC. This sequence encodes CAWSGRGPYNEQFF.

The genes are TRBV18 and TRBJ2-3, with D maybe TRBD2 (5 bases). The V end was cut by 3 bases, the J end by 6 bases, with 13 bases between. CDR1 and CDR2 from the germline V gene are KGHSH and LQKENI. The CDR3 length is 14 residues. In nucleotides, the CDR3 is TGTGCCAGCTCACCCGTAGCGTCGTCGGATACGCAGTATTTT. Protein: CASSPVASSDTQYF.

Only a few counts were recorded for this clonotype. The rearrangement joins TRBV11-3 to TRBJ2-1, with D uncertain. The CDR3 loop spans 12 amino acids. Germline CDR1 reads SGHNT; CDR2 reads YENEEA. V was shortened by 6 bases and J by 0 bases, with 3 bases between the two germline ends. The CDR3 region has the DNA TGTGCCAGCAGTCTCTCCTACAATGAGCAGTTCTTC. It is translated as CASSLSYNEQFF.

This clonotype was seen at least ten times. The rearrangement joins TRBV7-2 to TRBJ1-3; D is undetermined. Trimming took off 1 base at V and 1 base at J, with 5 bases between the two ends. The CDR3 extends over 14 amino acids. Germline CDR1 and CDR2: SGHTA and FQGNSA. The CDR3 protein is CASSLDYSGNTIYF. CDR3 in DNA: TGTGCCAGCAGCTTAGATTATTCTGGAAACACCATATATTTT.

This clonotype was counted many times. The chain combines TRBV29-1 with TRBJ1-2; D gene uncertain. Trimming cost V 6 bases and J 7 bases, with 12 bases left between them. The CDR3 sequence is 11 residues long. The V gene's germline CDR1 is SQVTM and CDR2 ANQGSEA. As DNA, the CDR3 is TGCAGCGTCCATCAGGATTCTGGCTACACCTTC. The encoded protein is CSVHQDSGYTF. Looking up the rest from reference TRBV29-1 and TRBJ1-2 gives the full variable domain: SAVISQKPSRDICQRGTSLTIQCQVDSQVTMMFWYRQQPGQSLTLIATANQGSEATYESGFVIDKFPISRPNLTFSTLTVSNMSPEDSSIYLCSVHQDSGYTFGSGTRLTVV.

The table lists this clonotype with many counts. The chain has TRBV20-1 and TRBJ2-2; 7 bases align to TRBD2. The CDR3 runs 14 residues. Losses at the gene ends were 3 bases for V and 5 bases for J; bases not matched to a gene: 6. In germline, CDR1 is DFQATT, CDR2 SNEGSKA (reference sequence). The CDR3 here is CSARRTSLTGELFF. The CDR3, as DNA: TGCAGTGCTAGGAGGACTAGTTTAACCGGGGAGCTGTTTTTT.

This clonotype occurred many times. V and J are TRBV20-1 and TRBJ2-3, with D possibly matching TRBD1 (6 bases). With 6 bases removed from V and 0 bases from J, the gap between germline ends came to 13 bases. CDR3 length: 14 amino acids. Germline loops: CDR1 DFQATT, CDR2 SNEGSKA (reference sequence). This CDR3 reads CSAPDRTSTDTQYF. The CDR3 DNA is TGCAGTGCCCCCGACAGGACCAGCACAGATACGCAGTATTTT.

This clonotype was recorded many times. As DNA, the CDR3 is TGCGCCAGCAGCCAAGAGGGACAGGGGAATGAAAAACTGTTTTTT. As protein: CASSQEGQGNEKLFF. The chain carries TRBV4-3 and TRBJ1-4, with 10 positions matching TRBD1. V lost 0 bases, J lost 5 bases, and 0 bases stayed unmatched. Germline-derived CDR1 and CDR2 are LGHNA and YSLEER. CDR3 length: 15 amino acids.

This clonotype appeared many times. V gene TRBV27 combines with J gene TRBJ2-1; no clear D gene. Germline lookup yields CDR1 MNHEY and CDR2 SMNVEV (reference sequence). The CDR3 totals 13 residues. Deletions cut 0 bases from V and 7 bases from J, with 7 bases between. The CDR3 bases are TGTGCCAGCAGTTTATCCGGCCGGAATGAGCAGTTCTTC. This codes for CASSLSGRNEQFF.

This clonotype was counted many times. This chain uses TRBV27 with TRBJ2-1; D is uncertain. V shed 11 bases and J shed 8 bases, with 13 bases lying between them. Per the germline V gene, CDR1 is MNHEY and CDR2 is SMNVEV (reference sequence). The CDR3 spans 11 residues. CDR3 coding DNA: TGTGCCGCACACAGCCGCGATGAGCAGTTCTTC. It codes for CAAHSRDEQFF.

This clonotype was counted many times. J is TRBJ2-7 and V is TRBV28; 9 nucleotides align to TRBD1. This CDR3 is 16 amino acids long. Per the germline V gene, CDR1 is MDHEN and CDR2 is SYDVKM. V gave up 7 bases and J gave up 1 base; unmatched junction bases: 11. Written as DNA, the CDR3 is TGTGCCAGCAATCCCTTTGGGACAGGGTTATCCTACGAGCAGTACTTC. Encoded protein: CASNPFGTGLSYEQYF.

This clonotype has ten or more counts. The V call is TRBV28, the J call TRBJ2-1; 8 positions match TRBD1. Germline V gives CDR1 MDHEN, CDR2 SYDVKM. After removal of 4 bases from V and 6 bases from J, the junction contained 8 bases not matched to a gene. The CDR3 contains 15 residues. The CDR3 coding sequence is TGTGCCAGCAGTTCTACCGGGACAGGAGGCAATGAGCAGTTCTTC. Translation: CASSSTGTGGNEQFF.

The rearrangement links TRBV4-3 to TRBJ2-7; D remains ambiguous. Deletions cut 1 base from V and 6 bases from J, with 13 bases between. CDR1 is LGHNA, CDR2 YSLEER, per germline. The CDR3 runs 14 residues. The CDR3 loop reads CASSQAGASSEQYF. The CDR3 nucleotides are TGCGCCAGCAGCCAAGCCGGCGCGTCGTCCGAGCAGTACTTC.

Many counts were recorded for this clonotype. The chain carries TRBV7-2 and TRBJ2-1; tentative D call: TRBD1 (5 bases). The V and J ends lost 2 bases and 4 bases respectively, with 18 bases between them. Per the germline V gene, CDR1 is SGHTA and CDR2 is FQGNSA. The CDR3 sequence is 17 residues long. CDR3 in DNA: TGTGCCAGCAGCTTATCGTTCGTCCAGGGCTATTACAATGAGCAGTTCTTC. It encodes CASSLSFVQGYYNEQFF. The entire variable domain, with the rest obtained from reference TRBV7-2 and TRBJ2-1, is as follows: GAGVSQSPSNKVTEKGKDVELRCDPISGHTALYWYRQSLGQGLEFLIYFQGNSAPDKSGLPSDRFSAERTGGSVSTLTIQRTQQEDSAVYLCASSLSFVQGYYNEQFFGPGTRLTVL.

This clonotype was counted a few times. This rearrangement joins TRBV7-6 to TRBJ1-3; D is unclear. Germline V gene lookup returns CDR1 SGHVS and CDR2 FNYEAQ. The ends were cut back, 6 bases at V and 0 bases at J, with 12 bases in the middle. The CDR3 length is 15 residues. The CDR3 DNA is TGTGCCAGCAGTCGAACAGCGAGCTCTGGAAACACCATATATTTT. Its translation is CASSRTASSGNTIYF.

This clonotype was observed at least ten times. V usage is TRBV7-3 and J usage is TRBJ2-1; D assignment may be TRBD1 or TRBD2 (6 bases each). V was cut by 5 bases and J by 6 bases, with 14 bases left in between. From germline, CDR1 is SGHTA and CDR2 FQGTGA. This CDR3 spans 14 amino acids. CDR3 protein: CASSRGRTANEQFF. The CDR3 bases are TGTGCCAGCAGCCGGGGGCGGACAGCCAATGAGCAGTTCTTC. Supplemented by reference TRBV7-3 and TRBJ2-1, the full variable domain reads GAGVSQTPSNKVTEKGKYVELRCDPISGHTALYWYRQSLGQGPEFLIYFQGTGAADDSGLPNDRFFAVRPEGSVSTLKIQRTERGDSAVYLCASSRGRTANEQFFGPGTRLTVL.

This clonotype was counted ten times or more. The gene calls are TRBV12-3 or TRBV12-4 and TRBJ1-1; D is unclear. V dropped 6 bases and J dropped 5 bases, with 13 bases sitting between them. The CDR3 runs 13 residues. Here the CDR3 reads CASSERRRTEAFF. As DNA, the CDR3 is TGTGCCAGCAGCGAGAGGAGACGGACTGAAGCTTTCTTT.

This clonotype was seen ten or more times. This chain uses TRBV28 with TRBJ1-5; TRBD1 aligns across 8 bases. The length of the CDR3 is 14 residues. V lost 3 bases, J lost 5 bases, and 3 bases stayed unmatched. Germline loops: CDR1 MDHEN, CDR2 SYDVKM. The CDR3 nucleotides are TGTGCCAGCAGTTTCCACAGGGGGGATCAGCCCCAGCATTTT. It encodes CASSFHRGDQPQHF.

The sample holds a few counts of this clonotype. This sequence joins TRBV7-2 and TRBJ2-3, with 9 positions matching TRBD2. Germline V gives CDR1 SGHTA, CDR2 FQGNSA. V lost 1 base to trimming and J lost 7 bases; unmatched junction nucleotides: 9. The CDR3 loop spans 16 amino acids. The chain's CDR3 is CASSLGLAGGRNTQYF. The CDR3 DNA sequence: TGTGCCAGCAGCTTAGGACTCGCGGGGGGGCGGAATACGCAGTATTTT.

This clonotype was observed many times. This chain connects TRBV20-1 to TRBJ1-5, with D maybe TRBD1 (6 bases). This CDR3 region has 14 residues. The V end was cut by 2 bases, the J end by 4 bases, with 12 bases between. Germline V gene data show CDR1 as DFQATT and CDR2 as SNEGSKA (reference sequence). CDR3 coding DNA: TGCAGTGCTAGAAGGGGGAGGGAAAATCAGCCCCAGCATTTT. It encodes CSARRGRENQPQHF.

This clonotype was seen repeatedly, ten times or more. This chain uses TRBV28 with TRBJ2-7; TRBD1 or TRBD2 may be the D gene (5 bases each). The CDR3 totals 14 residues. With 7 bases removed from V and 3 bases from J, the gap between germline ends came to 16 bases. Germline lookup yields CDR1 MDHEN and CDR2 SYDVKM. Written as DNA, the CDR3 is TGTGCCAGCACCCTGGGGACGACGGGCTACGAGCAGTACTTC. Translation gives CASTLGTTGYEQYF.

The CDR3 here is CSVEEGYGYTF. Here the CDR3 DNA reads TGCAGCGTTGAAGAAGGGTATGGCTACACCTTC. The chain combines TRBV29-1 with TRBJ1-2, with no clear D. Germline V gene sequence: CDR1 SQVTM, CDR2 ANQGSEA. This CDR3 has 11 residues. Trimming pared 0 bases from V and 5 bases from J, leaving 4 bases between.